Sequencing of this TCR beta chain was carried out in a study of Graves' ophthalmopathy and Graves' hyperthyroidism. The study's findings and limits: Most expanded thyroid clonotypes above 0.001 frequency also appeared in blood. It was with approximately 70% sensitivity and approximately 72% specificity that the model predicted ophthalmopathy progression.

Transcripts of RNA were the source for amplifying TCR beta CDR3 regions. The library came from an HTBI-primed first-round RT-PCR and a second-round multiplex PCR. TCRdb fed the multiplex PCR reads into MiXCR, producing one record per CDR3 protein. The sample has over a million distinct CDR3 sequences, about 35% seen once; the top ten hold roughly 11%. The germline CDR1 and CDR2 sequences are LGHDT and YNNKEL (reference sequence). Germline trimming cut 4 bases from V and 0 bases from J; bases unmatched to any gene: 5. This CDR3 has 15 residues. Ineligible for inclusion were patients with other autoimmune diseases, uncontrolled infections, pregnancy or lactation. This clonotype was seen many times. What it recognizes is unknown.

The TCR comes from an adult man with Graves' hyperthyroidism. The chain links TRBV3-1 to TRBJ1-1, with TRBD1 identical over 7 bases. Sample: peripheral blood or thyroid tissue (not recorded which). DNA for the CDR3: TGTGCCAGCAGCCCTGGACAGGCTATGAACACTGAAGCTTTCTTT. This codes for CASSPGQAMNTEAFF.